The 10 T cell receptor beta chains reported below all come from one sample, sequenced in a study of blood T cell repertoires in COVID-19. The table came from immunoSEQ multiplex PCR; TCRdb's copy has only in-frame clones and leaves some out. The data show tens of thousands of clones, 82% seen once. Sequencing input: peripheral blood. The receptors originated from a man of 80 years or more with active COVID-19.

The V call is TRBV28, the J call TRBJ2-3; 9 nucleotides agree with TRBD2. Per germline, CDR1 MDHEN and CDR2 SYDVKM. The CDR3 sequence is 16 residues long. The J segment lost 4 bases and the V segment lost 6 bases, leaving 11 bases of the junction unmatched. This CDR3 is CASSSIMTSGADTQYF. CDR3 bases: TGTGCCAGCAGCTCTATTATGACTAGCGGAGCAGATACGCAGTATTTT.

The chain combines TRBV5-1 with TRBJ2-5, with D uncertain. V was cut by 2 bases and J by 1 base, with 12 bases left in between. Germline CDR1 and CDR2: SGHRS and YFSETQ. The CDR3 has 15 amino acids. The CDR3 DNA is TGCGCCAGCAGCTTTTTTGCGAACAGCCAAGAGACCCAGTACTTC. This sequence encodes CASSFFANSQETQYF.

This clone came up once. The rearrangement joins TRBV27 to TRBJ1-1; 9 nucleotides agree with TRBD1. The germline CDR1 and CDR2 sequences are MNHEY and SMNVEV (reference sequence). V lost 5 bases to trimming and J lost 5 bases; unmatched junction nucleotides: 3. This CDR3 region has 13 residues. CDR3 bases: TGTGCCAGCAGTACAGGGGGCCGGACTGAAGCTTTCTTT. Protein sequence: CASSTGGRTEAFF.

J is TRBJ2-2 and V is TRBV5-4; 9 bases fit TRBD1. Per germline, CDR1 SGHNT and CDR2 YYREEE (reference sequence). CDR3 length equals 14 residues. V gave up 4 bases and J gave up 6 bases; unmatched junction bases: 4. CDR3 nucleotide sequence: TGTGCCAGCAGCACCAGACAGGGGGCCGGGGAGCTGTTTTTT. This encodes CASSTRQGAGELFF.

The chain couples TRBV7-2 to TRBJ2-5; 7 bases agree with TRBD2. The CDR3 covers 16 residues. V lost 2 bases and J lost 7; bases outside the gene matches: 13. Per germline, CDR1 SGHTA and CDR2 FQGNSA. In DNA form, the CDR3 reads TGTGCCAGCAGCTTAAAGGGTCGGGGGGACCTAGGGACCCAGTACTTC. It codes for CASSLKGRGDLGTQYF.

J is TRBJ2-3 and V is TRBV11-2; D might be TRBD2 (5 bases). This CDR3 region has 13 residues. Per germline, CDR1 SGHAT and CDR2 FQNNGV. Trimming left V 4 bases short and J 5 bases short, with 10 bases between. CDR3 nucleotide sequence: TGTGCCAGCAGCTGGCTAGCCCTAGATACGCAGTATTTT. Its protein product is CASSWLALDTQYF.

V and J are TRBV7-2 and TRBJ2-3; a weak D match, TRBD2 (7 bases). Trimming pared 4 bases from V and 0 bases from J, leaving 14 bases between. CDR3 size: 16 residues. The germline V gene encodes CDR1 SGHTA and CDR2 FQGNSA. This CDR3 reads CASSWRGGGSTDTQYF. Here the CDR3 DNA reads TGTGCCAGCAGCTGGCGGGGAGGGGGTAGCACAGATACGCAGTATTTT.

The chain is built from TRBV29-1 and TRBJ2-1; 9 nucleotides agree with TRBD2. Trimming took 6 bases from V and 4 from J; bases not matched to a gene: 7. The CDR3 sequence is 14 residues long. Germline V gene sequence: CDR1 SQVTM, CDR2 ANQGSEA. This chain's CDR3 is CSVATAGGYNEQFF. The DNA for the CDR3 is TGCAGCGTGGCAACCGCGGGGGGGTACAATGAGCAGTTCTTC.

This chain uses TRBV7-2 with TRBJ2-5, with 14 nucleotides matching TRBD2. Looked up from germline, CDR1 is SGHTA and CDR2 is FQGNSA. With V trimmed by 3 bases and J by 4 bases, 4 bases remained unmatched. The CDR3 contains 16 residues. CDR3 sequence (DNA): TGTGCCAGCAGCTTCGGACTAGCGGGGGGTTCAGAGACCCAGTACTTC. It translates to CASSFGLAGGSETQYF. Based on the CDR3 plus reference TRBV7-2 and TRBJ2-5, the full variable domain is GAGVSQSPSNKVTEKGKDVELRCDPISGHTALYWYRQSLGQGLEFLIYFQGNSAPDKSGLPSDRFSAERTGGSVSTLTIQRTQQEDSAVYLCASSFGLAGGSETQYFGPGTRLLVL.

The J gene is TRBJ1-1, the V gene TRBV7-2, with 9 bases aligning to TRBD1. There are 15 residues in the CDR3. Germline assignment: CDR1 SGHTA and CDR2 FQGNSA. V lost 1 base to trimming and J lost 12 bases; unmatched junction nucleotides: 12. DNA for the CDR3: TGTGCCAGCAGCTTAGTTTCGCCCACAGGGGGCCCAACTTTCTTT. The encoded protein is CASSLVSPTGGPTFF.